The source of this TCR beta chain is a study of blood T cell repertoires in COVID-19. How the authors handled the data: Estimates of nucleated cell counts were drawn from the amplification of reference gene primers. Libraries were prepared by immunoSEQ multiplex PCR; TCRdb keeps only in-frame clonotypes and omits some of them. V and J calls and clone size follow that table, whereas D and trimming were derived from the DNA. Seen here are under 550,000 clones, around nine tenths observed once, and the top ten hold 0.7% to 1%. Seattle enrolled patients during active infection and tracked them longitudinally. This clone is medium-sized. The material sequenced was peripheral blood. This TCR was sampled from a man between 18 and 35 years old with COVID-19, enrolled during active disease.

For the CDR3, the DNA is TGTGCCAGCAGCTCAGGGGGCGGACCCACAGATACGCAGTATTTT. It translates to CASSSGGGPTDTQYF. This chain links TRBV5-6 with TRBJ2-3; 8 bases map to TRBD1. Trimming cost V 3 bases and J 2 bases; bases outside gene matches: 5. Looked up from germline, CDR1 is SGHDT and CDR2 is YYEEEE. The length of the CDR3 is 15 residues.